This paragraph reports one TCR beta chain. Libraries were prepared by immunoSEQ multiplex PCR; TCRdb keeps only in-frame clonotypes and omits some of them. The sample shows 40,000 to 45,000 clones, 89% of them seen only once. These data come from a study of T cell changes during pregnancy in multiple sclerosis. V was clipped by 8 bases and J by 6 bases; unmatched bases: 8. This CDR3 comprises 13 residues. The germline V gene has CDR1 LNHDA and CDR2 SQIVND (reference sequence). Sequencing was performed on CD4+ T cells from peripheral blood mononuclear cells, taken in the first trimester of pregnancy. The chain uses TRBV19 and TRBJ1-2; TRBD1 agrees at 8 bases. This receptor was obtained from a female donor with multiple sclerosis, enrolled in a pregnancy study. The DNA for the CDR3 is TGTGCCAGTGATCGGACAGGGCAACATGGCTACACCTTC. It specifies CASDRTGQHGYTF.